A single sample gave rise to the 7 T cell receptor beta chains below, sequenced in a study of blood T cell repertoires in COVID-19 (dated by TCRdb to about 2020). The library was produced with the immunoSEQ multiplex PCR assay. Sourced from immuneACCESS, this table was stored by TCRdb with only in-frame sequences that have V and J called. A share of the clones is absent; for the studies checked, an unresolved V gene accounts for under half, and the remainder has no known explanation. The sample table holds around 300,000 clones, of which around 90% were seen once. The top ten clonotypes cover about 1.7% of the sample. The specimen was PBMCs or T cells enriched from blood (not recorded which). These receptors were collected from a woman aged 40 to 49 who had recovered from COVID-19.

The CDR3 loop reads CASSLGRSYEQYF. CDR3 bases: TGCGCCAGCAGCTTGGGCAGGTCCTACGAGCAGTACTTC. The V and J genes are TRBV5-1 and TRBJ2-7, with D unresolved. CDR3 length equals 13 residues. The germline CDR1 and CDR2 sequences are SGHRS and YFSETQ. Trimming removed 0 bases from V and 1 base from J, with 5 bases in between. The full variable domain, with the rest looked up from reference TRBV5-1 and TRBJ2-7, is KAGVTQTPRYLIKTRGQQVTLSCSPISGHRSVSWYQQTPGQGLQFLFEYFSETQRNKGNFPGRFSGRQFSNSRSEMNVSTLELGDSALYLCASSLGRSYEQYFGPGTRLTVT.

The V and J genes are TRBV13 and TRBJ2-2; the match to TRBD2 covers 14 bases. Germline CDR1 is PRHDT and CDR2 is FYEKMQ (reference sequence). The CDR3 covers 20 residues. V was pared by 2 bases and J by 5 bases, with 13 bases of the junction left unmatched. The CDR3 region has the DNA TGTGCCAGCAGCTTAAAGCCTCCGGGACTAGCGGGGGCGGGGACCGGGGAGCTGTTTTTT. The encoded protein is CASSLKPPGLAGAGTGELFF.

V usage is TRBV5-1 and J usage is TRBJ2-2; tentative D call: TRBD1 (5 bases). From germline, CDR1 is SGHRS and CDR2 YFSETQ. The CDR3 contains 14 residues. The ends were cut back, 3 bases at V and 3 bases at J, with 9 bases in the middle. As DNA, the CDR3 is TGCGCCAGCAGCTACGGACACTACACCGGGGAGCTGTTTTTT. Amino acid sequence: CASSYGHYTGELFF.

Comment on this clone: The sample contains more than one DNA sequence encoding this CDR3. The chain is built from TRBV2 and TRBJ1-5; the match to TRBD1 covers 7 bases. The germline gives CDR1 SNHLY, CDR2 FYNNEI. The CDR3 covers 13 residues. Trimming took 6 bases from V and 7 from J; bases not matched to a gene: 6. CDR3 nucleotides: TGTGCCAGCAGGACAGGGAGGAACCAGCCCCAGCATTTT. It encodes CASRTGRNQPQHF. The entire variable domain, with the rest obtained from reference TRBV2 and TRBJ1-5, is as follows: EPEVTQTPSHQVTQMGQEVILRCVPISNHLYFYWYRQILGQKVEFLVSFYNNEISEKSEIFDDQFSVERPDGSNFTLKIRSTKLEDSAMYFCASRTGRNQPQHFGDGTRLSIL.

The V and J genes are TRBV7-9 and TRBJ1-1; D uncertain. The V gene lost 3 bases and the J gene lost 2 bases, with 7 bases spanning the gap. The CDR3 is made up of 13 amino acids. Germline CDR1 reads SEHNR; CDR2 reads FQNEAQ (reference sequence). Here the CDR3 DNA reads TGTGCCAGCAGCTTGAGCGGAAACACTGAAGCTTTCTTT. It encodes CASSLSGNTEAFF.

This clone has more than one count but fewer than ten. This sample includes further DNA sequences coding for the same CDR3. V and J are TRBV30 and TRBJ2-5; tentative D call: TRBD1 (6 bases). Trimming cost V 2 bases and J 1 base, with 8 bases left between them. Germline-derived CDR1 and CDR2 are GTSNPN and SVGIG (reference sequence). The CDR3 spans 13 residues. CDR3: CAWSRGGQETQYF. CDR3 DNA: TGTGCCTGGAGTAGAGGGGGCCAAGAGACCCAGTACTTC.

The rearrangement uses TRBV3-1 (or the pseudogene TRBV3-2) and TRBJ1-2; 10 bases are shared with TRBD1. The V segment lost 4 bases and the J segment 6 bases; nucleotides outside the gene matches: 8. The CDR3 is 15 residues long. Germline CDR1 LGHDT, CDR2 YNNKEL (reference sequence). CDR3 sequence (DNA): TGTGCCAGCAGCCTTTTCGGGACAGGGGACAATGGCTACACCTTC. As protein: CASSLFGTGDNGYTF.